These T cell receptor beta chains were read from a single sample in a study of identical twins. TCRdb itself ran the 5' RACE reads through MiXCR, one entry per CDR3 protein. Of around 490,000 distinct CDR3 sequences listed, 20% to 25% are singletons. The data were also submitted as part of a second study, on yellow fever vaccine responses in identical twins.

The specimen was CD4+ T cells sorted from blood. The receptor source for this set is a woman aged 18 to 35 in good health. The CDR3 runs from the conserved cysteine through the conserved F or W. D genes are given only for firm matches. Expanded clones get a size class; other rows say once, few or many, or leave the size out.

clone size: .; V gene: TRBV5-1; D gene: TRBD1; J gene: TRBJ2-1; CDR3 protein: CASSSGQGRNNEQFF; CDR3 DNA: TGCGCCAGCAGCTCAGGACAGGGCAGAAACAATGAGCAGTTCTTC
clone size: few; V gene: TRBV7-9; D gene: .; J gene: TRBJ2-5; CDR3 protein: CASSQQGVQETQYF; CDR3 DNA: TGTGCCAGCAGCCAGCAGGGCGTTCAAGAGACCCAGTACTTC
clone size: few; V gene: TRBV6-1; D gene: TRBD1; J gene: TRBJ2-3; CDR3 protein: CASRETGSPTDTQYF; CDR3 DNA: TGTGCCAGCAGGGAGACAGGGAGCCCCACAGATACGCAGTATTTT
clone size: .; V gene: TRBV7-7; D gene: .; J gene: TRBJ2-5; CDR3 protein: CASSLAVRETQYF; CDR3 DNA: TGTGCCAGCAGCTTAGCGGTCAGGGAGACCCAGTACTTC
clone size: .; V gene: TRBV3-1; D gene: .; J gene: TRBJ2-7; CDR3 protein: CASSQEISSYEQYF; CDR3 DNA: TGTGCCAGCAGCCAAGAAATAAGCTCCTACGAGCAGTACTTC
clone size: .; V gene: TRBV19; D gene: .; J gene: TRBJ1-5; CDR3 protein: CASNTGNVGNQPQHF; CDR3 DNA: TGTGCCAGTAATACCGGGAATGTGGGCAATCAGCCCCAGCATTTT
clone size: few; V gene: TRBV4-1; D gene: .; J gene: TRBJ2-2; CDR3 protein: CASSQDMRGANTGELFF; CDR3 DNA: TGCGCCAGCAGCCAAGATATGAGGGGCGCCAACACCGGGGAGCTGTTTTTT
clone size: few; V gene: TRBV29-1; D gene: .; J gene: TRBJ2-5; CDR3 protein: CSVDGSQETQYF; CDR3 DNA: TGCAGCGTTGACGGATCCCAAGAGACCCAGTACTTC
clone size: .; V gene: TRBV10-3; D gene: TRBD1; J gene: TRBJ1-1; CDR3 protein: CAIQGATEAFF; CDR3 DNA: TGTGCCATTCAGGGGGCCACTGAAGCTTTCTTT
clone size: .; V gene: TRBV12-3/TRBV12-4; D gene: TRBD2; J gene: TRBJ2-3; CDR3 protein: CASSPEGLAGRTDTQYF; CDR3 DNA: TGTGCCAGCAGTCCCGAGGGGCTAGCGGGTCGCACAGATACGCAGTATTTT
clone size: few; V gene: TRBV14; D gene: TRBD1; J gene: TRBJ2-1; CDR3 protein: CASSHGQGGLVGIEQFF; CDR3 DNA: TGTGCCAGCAGCCACGGACAAGGGGGCTTGGTTGGGATTGAGCAGTTCTTC
clone size: .; V gene: TRBV20-1; D gene: TRBD2; J gene: TRBJ2-1; CDR3 protein: CSAEGTSGGGEQFF; CDR3 DNA: TGCAGTGCTGAAGGGACTAGCGGGGGAGGTGAGCAGTTCTTC
clone size: few; V gene: TRBV7-9; D gene: .; J gene: TRBJ1-3; CDR3 protein: CASSGESGGNTIYF; CDR3 DNA: TGTGCCAGCTCGGGGGAATCGGGGGGAAACACCATATATTTT
clone size: .; V gene: TRBV10-3; D gene: .; J gene: TRBJ2-2; CDR3 protein: CAISESRQTGELFF; CDR3 DNA: TGTGCCATCAGTGAGTCGCGGCAGACCGGGGAGCTGTTTTTT
clone size: few; V gene: TRBV25-1; D gene: .; J gene: TRBJ1-1; CDR3 protein: CASKYGSGNTEAFF; CDR3 DNA: TGTGCCAGCAAGTATGGGTCCGGGAACACTGAAGCTTTCTTT
clone size: many; V gene: TRBV28; D gene: TRBD1; J gene: TRBJ2-5; CDR3 protein: CASSLMAGQGPETQYF; CDR3 DNA: TGTGCCAGCAGTTTAATGGCGGGACAGGGTCCGGAGACCCAGTACTTC
clone size: many; V gene: TRBV10-1; D gene: TRBD2; J gene: TRBJ2-3; CDR3 protein: CASSTGLAGDTQYF; CDR3 DNA: TGCGCCAGCAGTACGGGACTAGCGGGAGATACGCAGTATTTT
clone size: .; V gene: TRBV10-1; D gene: .; J gene: TRBJ1-4; CDR3 protein: CASSDGATNEKLFF; CDR3 DNA: TGCGCCAGCAGTGACGGAGCAACTAATGAAAAACTGTTTTTT
clone size: few; V gene: TRBV28; D gene: .; J gene: TRBJ2-1; CDR3 protein: CASTSKGANKQFF; CDR3 DNA: TGTGCCAGCACCTCAAAAGGGGCCAATAAGCAGTTCTTC
clone size: .; V gene: TRBV5-1; D gene: .; J gene: TRBJ2-3; CDR3 protein: CASSSGTPGDTQYF; CDR3 DNA: TGCGCCAGCAGCTCCGGGACCCCCGGAGATACGCAGTATTTT
clone size: few; V gene: TRBV5-1; D gene: TRBD2; J gene: TRBJ2-7; CDR3 protein: CASSLAKRTSGSDEQYF; CDR3 DNA: TGCGCCAGCAGCTTGGCCAAGCGGACTAGCGGGAGCGACGAGCAGTACTTC
clone size: .; V gene: TRBV28; D gene: TRBD1; J gene: TRBJ2-5; CDR3 protein: CASSPYYTGGGETQYF; CDR3 DNA: TGTGCCAGCAGTCCCTACTACACAGGGGGCGGGGAGACCCAGTACTTC
clone size: .; V gene: TRBV12-3/TRBV12-4; D gene: .; J gene: TRBJ1-1; CDR3 protein: CASSLRSGRNTEAFF; CDR3 DNA: TGTGCCAGCAGTTTAAGGTCAGGCCGGAACACTGAAGCTTTCTTT
clone size: .; V gene: TRBV27; D gene: TRBD2; J gene: TRBJ2-1; CDR3 protein: CASSSSLANEQFF; CDR3 DNA: TGTGCCAGCAGTTCCTCACTAGCGAATGAGCAGTTCTTC
clone size: once; V gene: TRBV3-1; D gene: .; J gene: TRBJ1-4; CDR3 protein: CASSRGSSEKLFF; CDR3 DNA: TGTGCCAGCAGCCGCGGGAGTAGTGAAAAACTGTTTTTT
clone size: few; V gene: TRBV29-1; D gene: .; J gene: TRBJ2-3; CDR3 protein: CSTTRDTQYF; CDR3 DNA: TGCAGCACCACTAGAGATACGCAGTATTTT
clone size: .; V gene: TRBV29-1; D gene: .; J gene: TRBJ1-1; CDR3 protein: CSVAGGGRRLMNTEAFF; CDR3 DNA: TGCAGCGTTGCTGGTGGGGGGCGTAGGCTCATGAACACTGAAGCTTTCTTT
clone size: .; V gene: TRBV12-3/TRBV12-4; D gene: .; J gene: TRBJ2-7; CDR3 protein: CASSLAGGTVEQYF; CDR3 DNA: TGTGCCAGCAGTTTAGCGGGCGGGACGGTCGAGCAGTACTTC
clone size: .; V gene: TRBV5-1; D gene: .; J gene: TRBJ1-2; CDR3 protein: CASSLISQGYGYTF; CDR3 DNA: TGCGCCAGCAGCTTGATTTCCCAGGGCTATGGCTACACCTTC
clone size: .; V gene: TRBV4-1; D gene: .; J gene: TRBJ1-2; CDR3 protein: CASSQRQDGYLGGYTF; CDR3 DNA: TGCGCCAGCAGCCAACGACAGGACGGATATTTGGGGGGCTACACCTTC
clone size: .; V gene: TRBV12-3/TRBV12-4; D gene: .; J gene: TRBJ2-5; CDR3 protein: CASSLSRRETQYF; CDR3 DNA: TGTGCCAGCAGTTTATCCCGAAGGGAGACCCAGTACTTC
clone size: few; V gene: TRBV29-1; D gene: TRBD2; J gene: TRBJ2-3; CDR3 protein: CRDICLADPTDTQYF; CDR3 DNA: TGCAGAGATATATGTCTAGCGGATCCCACAGATACGCAGTATTTT
clone size: .; V gene: TRBV5-1; D gene: .; J gene: TRBJ2-3; CDR3 protein: CASSTVRRDTQYF; CDR3 DNA: TGCGCCAGCAGCACCGTTCGGAGGGATACGCAGTATTTT
clone size: few; V gene: TRBV7-9; D gene: .; J gene: TRBJ2-1; CDR3 protein: CASSLGDPPSHEQFF; CDR3 DNA: TGTGCCAGCAGCTTGGGGGACCCCCCTTCGCATGAGCAGTTCTTC
clone size: .; V gene: TRBV2; D gene: .; J gene: TRBJ2-7; CDR3 protein: CASSDQGRSYEQYF; CDR3 DNA: TGTGCCAGCAGTGACCAGGGGCGTTCCTACGAGCAGTACTTC
clone size: .; V gene: TRBV2; D gene: TRBD1; J gene: TRBJ1-6; CDR3 protein: CASSEGQGRNSPLHF; CDR3 DNA: TGTGCCAGCAGTGAAGGACAGGGGAGGAATTCACCCCTCCACTTT
clone size: few; V gene: TRBV7-9; D gene: .; J gene: TRBJ1-4; CDR3 protein: CASSLWMGTNEKLFF; CDR3 DNA: TGTGCCAGCAGCCTCTGGATGGGAACTAATGAAAAACTGTTTTTT